These 25 T cell receptor beta chains were sequenced from one sample in a study of cytomegalovirus exposure and HLA in healthy donors. PCR employed 60 Vbeta and 13 Jbeta primers. Clones were read by immunoSEQ multiplex PCR, and TCRdb kept only the in-frame ones, dropping some. The table lists 140,000 to 150,000 clones, about 73% of them singletons. The sequencing input was PBMCs. These receptors came from a middle-aged man in good health and CMV-seropositive.

The J gene is TRBJ2-2, the V gene TRBV28; TRBD1 matches at 8 bases. Germline CDR1 MDHEN, CDR2 SYDVKM. J was trimmed by 13 bases and V by 4 bases; bases with no gene match: 14. The CDR3 runs 15 residues. The CDR3 protein is CASSSAGGSTFGLFF. The CDR3 DNA is TGTGCCAGCAGTTCCGCAGGGGGCTCCACCTTTGGGCTGTTTTTT.

The chain employs TRBV5-1 and TRBJ2-7; possibly TRBD1 for D (7 bases). Germline V gene sequence: CDR1 SGHRS, CDR2 YFSETQ. V shed 4 bases and J shed 3 bases, with 17 bases lying between them. The CDR3 spans 15 residues. CDR3 protein: CASSLGGTANYEQYF. DNA for the CDR3: TGCGCCAGCAGCCTAGGAGGGACAGCTAACTACGAGCAGTACTTC.

To note about this clone: The junction does not match germline at one end; this may be a read error. The chain uses TRBV29-1 and TRBJ1-4; a weak D match, TRBD1 (5 bases). The germline V gene has CDR1 SQVTM and CDR2 ANQGSEA. This CDR3 is 14 amino acids long. The chain's CDR3 is CSVEGQGGVEKLFF. CDR3 nucleotide sequence: TGCAGCGTAGAAGGGCAGGGAGGAGTTGAAAAACTGTTTTTT.

A single count supports this clone. V is TRBV6-5 and J is TRBJ1-5; D remains ambiguous. The germline CDR1 and CDR2 sequences are MNHEY and SVGAGI. The CDR3 spans 16 residues. Trimming shortened V by 3 bases and J by 3 bases, and 15 bases separated the two germline ends. The CDR3 DNA follows: TGTGCCAGCAGTTATCGCATCCCGGGATACAATCAGCCCCAGCATTTT. Translated, it gives CASSYRIPGYNQPQHF.

This rearrangement joins TRBV29-1 to TRBJ2-7, with TRBD1 matching 9 bases. J was trimmed by 0 bases and V by 6 bases; bases with no gene match: 6. Per germline, CDR1 SQVTM and CDR2 ANQGSEA. The CDR3 extends over 14 amino acids. CDR3 nucleotides: TGCAGCGTCTCCACAGGGGGCAGCTCCTACGAGCAGTACTTC. Residues: CSVSTGGSSYEQYF.

This rearrangement joins TRBV6-5 to TRBJ2-7, with D maybe TRBD1 (6 bases). With 3 bases removed from V and 0 bases from J, the gap between germline ends came to 9 bases. Germline lookup yields CDR1 MNHEY and CDR2 SVGAGI. The CDR3 contains 14 residues. The CDR3 DNA sequence: TGTGCCAGCAGTTATACAGGGAGCTCCTACGAGCAGTACTTC. This gives the protein CASSYTGSSYEQYF.

The chain joins TRBV7-9 to TRBJ1-2; 11 positions agree with TRBD1. Germline V gives CDR1 SEHNR, CDR2 FQNEAQ (reference sequence). The CDR3 loop spans 14 amino acids. Trimming cost V 4 bases and J 6 bases; bases outside gene matches: 4. The CDR3 is CASSWGQGVDGYTF. CDR3 bases: TGTGCCAGCAGCTGGGGACAGGGGGTGGATGGCTACACCTTC.

The J gene is TRBJ1-1, the V gene TRBV5-1; D not resolved. The germline V gene encodes CDR1 SGHRS and CDR2 YFSETQ. Trimming took off 2 bases at V and 0 bases at J, with 8 bases between the two ends. This CDR3 is 14 amino acids long. CDR3 residues: CASSFTHMNTEAFF. CDR3 coding DNA: TGCGCCAGCAGCTTTACACATATGAACACTGAAGCTTTCTTT.

This chain links TRBV9 with TRBJ2-1; 9 nucleotides line up with TRBD2. J gave up 4 bases and V 4 bases, and 12 bases lay outside the gene matches. The length of the CDR3 is 17 residues. Germline V lookup: CDR1 SGDLS, CDR2 YYNGEE. This CDR3 is CASSSRGGREGYNEQFF. The CDR3 DNA follows: TGTGCCAGCAGCTCTCGCGGGGGGCGGGAGGGTTACAATGAGCAGTTCTTC.

The chain uses TRBV10-3 and TRBJ2-3; 7 bases line up with TRBD2. CDR3 length equals 15 residues. The germline CDR1 and CDR2 sequences are ENHRY and SYGVKD. V gave up 3 bases and J gave up 6 bases; unmatched junction bases: 9. The CDR3 here is CAISDIAGLPDTQYF. The CDR3 region has the DNA TGTGCCATCAGTGATATAGCGGGTTTACCCGATACGCAGTATTTT.

In DNA form, the CDR3 reads TGTGCCAGCAGTGCAGGGACAGGGGCGGAGCAGTACTTC. Encoded protein: CASSAGTGAEQYF. This rearrangement joins TRBV6-4 to TRBJ2-7; TRBD1 aligns across 10 bases. The V gene end was trimmed by 4 bases and the J gene end by 7 bases; junction bases not matched to a gene: 4. Germline V gene data show CDR1 as MRHNA and CDR2 as SNTAGT. The CDR3 totals 13 residues.

About this clone: Other DNA variants within this sample encode the same CDR3. The V call is TRBV6-1, the J call TRBJ2-4; 8 bases are shared with TRBD2. The length of the CDR3 is 20 residues. Germline-derived CDR1 and CDR2 are MNHNS and SASEGT. The J segment lost 0 bases and the V segment lost 3 bases, leaving 16 bases of the junction unmatched. The CDR3 reads CASSERLAGGVGVAKNIQYF. In DNA form, the CDR3 reads TGTGCCAGCAGTGAGCGGCTAGCGGGTGGCGTGGGGGTAGCCAAAAACATTCAGTACTTC.

This clone was observed a handful of times. The chain uses TRBV5-4 and TRBJ1-2; TRBD1 is a possible D gene (5 bases). Germline loops: CDR1 SGHNT, CDR2 YYREEE (reference sequence). CDR3 length: 15 amino acids. Trimming removed 0 bases at V and 2 bases at J, with 11 bases between. CDR3 nucleotide sequence: TGTGCCAGCAGCTTGGATAGAGGACAAAACTATGGCTACACCTTC. Protein: CASSLDRGQNYGYTF. The full variable domain, with the rest looked up from reference TRBV5-4 and TRBJ1-2, is ETGVTQSPTHLIKTRGQQVTLRCSSQSGHNTVSWYQQALGQGPQFIFQYYREEENGRGNFPPRFSGLQFPNYSSELNVNALELDDSALYLCASSLDRGQNYGYTFGSGTRLTVV.

The V and J genes are TRBV30 and TRBJ2-7, with 9 bases identical to TRBD1. CDR3 length equals 14 residues. The germline CDR1 and CDR2 sequences are GTSNPN and SVGIG (reference sequence). V lost 5 bases, J lost 4 bases, and 9 bases stayed unmatched. The CDR3 region has the DNA TGTGCCTGGGGTGGGACAGGGAGAAGGTACGAGCAGTACTTC. This translates into CAWGGTGRRYEQYF.

The CDR3 spells CSAPSGYTQYF. DNA of the CDR3: TGCAGTGCTCCCTCGGGATATACGCAGTATTTT. V usage is TRBV20-1 and J usage is TRBJ2-3, with a weak D call TRBD2 (5 bases). Germline V gene lookup returns CDR1 DFQATT and CDR2 SNEGSKA (reference sequence). The length of the CDR3 is 11 residues. V was trimmed by 5 bases and J by 7 bases, leaving 10 bases between them.

This clone was found a few times. CDR3 nucleotide sequence: TGTGCCAGCAGTGGCCGGGGACTAGCGGGACTAAGCACAGATACGCAGTATTTT. It codes for CASSGRGLAGLSTDTQYF. The chain recombines TRBV6-1 with TRBJ2-3; 13 bases are a match to TRBD2. CDR3 length: 18 residues. V shed 4 bases, J shed 0 bases, and the junction held 7 bases outside the gene matches. Germline-derived CDR1 and CDR2 are MNHNS and SASEGT.

The chain has TRBV28 and TRBJ1-1, with D perhaps matching TRBD1 (5 bases). The CDR3 consists of 15 residues. Germline-derived CDR1 and CDR2 are MDHEN and SYDVKM. Trimming stripped 6 bases from V and 2 bases from J, with 16 bases between. CDR3 residues: CASSGGDASNTEAFF. CDR3 DNA: TGTGCCAGCAGCGGGGGGGATGCTTCAAACACTGAAGCTTTCTTT.

The DNA for the CDR3 is TGTGCCAGCTCACCACCAGGGGCTAGCGGGACGTACGAGCAGTACTTC. Translation: CASSPPGASGTYEQYF. The chain has TRBV18 and TRBJ2-7; 9 bases agree with TRBD2. Germline lookup yields CDR1 KGHSH and CDR2 LQKENI. The CDR3 has 16 residues. The J segment lost 4 bases and the V segment lost 0 bases, leaving 7 bases of the junction unmatched.

The chain uses TRBV2 and TRBJ2-7; the D gene is possibly TRBD2 (5 bases). Germline-derived CDR1 and CDR2 are SNHLY and FYNNEI. With 4 bases removed from V and 5 bases from J, the gap between germline ends came to 9 bases. The CDR3 totals 12 residues. The CDR3 loop reads CASSASFNEQYF. The CDR3 coding sequence is TGTGCCAGCAGTGCTAGCTTCAACGAGCAGTACTTC. Full variable domain (remainder filled in from reference TRBV2 and TRBJ2-7): EPEVTQTPSHQVTQMGQEVILRCVPISNHLYFYWYRQILGQKVEFLVSFYNNEISEKSEIFDDQFSVERPDGSNFTLKIRSTKLEDSAMYFCASSASFNEQYFGPGTRLTVT.

This clone is a singleton in its sample. J is TRBJ2-2 and V is TRBV29-1, with D maybe TRBD1 (6 bases). Germline V gene lookup returns CDR1 SQVTM and CDR2 ANQGSEA. The CDR3 contains 13 residues. V gave up 7 bases and J gave up 4 bases, with 13 bases separating them. The CDR3 sequence is CSASVQGTGELFF. CDR3 nucleotide sequence: TGCAGCGCCTCAGTACAGGGCACCGGGGAGCTGTTTTTT.

The chain joins TRBV2 to TRBJ2-7, with 9 bases lining up with TRBD1. Trimming removed 7 bases from V and 4 bases from J; junction bases left unmatched: 11. The germline CDR1 and CDR2 sequences are SNHLY and FYNNEI. The CDR3 is 15 residues long. Here the CDR3 reads CASNKQGAQGYEQYF. The CDR3 DNA follows: TGTGCCAGCAATAAACAGGGGGCGCAGGGTTACGAGCAGTACTTC.

The sample holds a few counts of this clone. V is TRBV4-1 and J is TRBJ2-3, with D perhaps TRBD1 (6 bases). Germline values: CDR1 MGHRA, CDR2 YSYEKL. The CDR3 has 15 amino acids. Trimming removed 0 bases from V and 1 base from J, with 8 bases in between. As DNA, the CDR3 is TGCGCCAGCAGCCAAGAGCGACAGGGCACAGATACGCAGTATTTT. Translating it yields CASSQERQGTDTQYF.

The V call is TRBV9, the J call TRBJ2-6, with D possibly being TRBD1 (6 bases). Trimming shortened V by 2 bases and J by 4 bases, and 7 bases separated the two germline ends. CDR1 is SGDLS and CDR2 is YYNGEE in the germline V gene. The CDR3 runs to 14 residues. Written as DNA, the CDR3 is TGTGCCAGCAGCGTTCAGGGGGGGGCCAACGTCCTGACTTTC. Translated, it gives CASSVQGGANVLTF.

DNA of the CDR3: TGTGCCACCAGCCCCGGGACTAGCGCACTACTTGAGCAGTTCTTC. Translating it yields CATSPGTSALLEQFF. The V call is TRBV15, the J call TRBJ2-1; 10 bases match TRBD2. Germline loops: CDR1 LNHNV, CDR2 YYDKDF (reference sequence). V was pared by 5 bases and J by 9 bases, with 10 bases of the junction left unmatched. This CDR3 contains 15 residues.

This sequence joins TRBV2 and TRBJ2-3; TRBD2 agrees at 7 bases. In germline, CDR1 is SNHLY, CDR2 FYNNEI. With 7 bases clipped from V and 4 bases from J, the junction kept 11 bases outside the gene matches. CDR3 length: 15 residues. The CDR3 DNA sequence: TGTGCCAGCACCGGGGGAGGGGCCTCCCCAGATACGCAGTATTTT. Amino acid sequence: CASTGGGASPDTQYF.